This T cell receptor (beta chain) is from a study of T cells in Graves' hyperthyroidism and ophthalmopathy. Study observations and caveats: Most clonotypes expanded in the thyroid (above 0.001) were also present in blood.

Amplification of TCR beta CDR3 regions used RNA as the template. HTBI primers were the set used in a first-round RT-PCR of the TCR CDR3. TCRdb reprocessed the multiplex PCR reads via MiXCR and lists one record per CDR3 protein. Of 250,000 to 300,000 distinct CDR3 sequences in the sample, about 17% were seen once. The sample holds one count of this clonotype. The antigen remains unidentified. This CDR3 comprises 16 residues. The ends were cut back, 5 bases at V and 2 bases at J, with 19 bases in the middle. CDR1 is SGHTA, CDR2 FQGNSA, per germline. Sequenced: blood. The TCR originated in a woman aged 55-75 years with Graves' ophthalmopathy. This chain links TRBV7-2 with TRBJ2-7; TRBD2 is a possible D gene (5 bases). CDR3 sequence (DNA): TGTGCCAGCAGCCAAGACAAAGGAGCGGTTACCTACGAGCAGTACTTC. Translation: CASSQDKGAVTYEQYF.